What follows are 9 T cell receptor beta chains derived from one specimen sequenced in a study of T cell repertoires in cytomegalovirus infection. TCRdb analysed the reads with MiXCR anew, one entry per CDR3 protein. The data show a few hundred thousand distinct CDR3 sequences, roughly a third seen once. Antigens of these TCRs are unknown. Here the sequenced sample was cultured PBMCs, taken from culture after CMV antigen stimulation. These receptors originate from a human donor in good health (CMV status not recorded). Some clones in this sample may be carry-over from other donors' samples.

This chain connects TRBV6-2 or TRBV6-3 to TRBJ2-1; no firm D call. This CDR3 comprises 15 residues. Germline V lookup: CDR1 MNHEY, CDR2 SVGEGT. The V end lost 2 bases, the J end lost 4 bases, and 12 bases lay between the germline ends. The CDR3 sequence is CASSYTLDGYNEQFF. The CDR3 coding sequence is TGTGCCAGCAGTTACACCTTGGACGGATACAATGAGCAGTTCTTC.

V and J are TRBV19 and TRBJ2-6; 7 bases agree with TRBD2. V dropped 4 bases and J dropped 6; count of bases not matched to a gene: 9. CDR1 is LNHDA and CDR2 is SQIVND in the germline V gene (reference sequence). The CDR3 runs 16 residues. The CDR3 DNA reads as TGTGCCAGTAGTAAGCAGGGAGGGACCTTGGCCAACGTCCTGACTTTC. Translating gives CASSKQGGTLANVLTF.

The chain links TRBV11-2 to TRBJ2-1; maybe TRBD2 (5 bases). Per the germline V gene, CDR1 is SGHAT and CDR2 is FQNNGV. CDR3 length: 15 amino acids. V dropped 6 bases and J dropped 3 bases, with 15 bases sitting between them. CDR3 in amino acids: CASRPPRADYNEQFF. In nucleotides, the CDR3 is TGTGCCAGCAGACCCCCGAGGGCGGACTACAATGAGCAGTTCTTC. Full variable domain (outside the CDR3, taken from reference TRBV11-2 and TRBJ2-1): EAGVAQSPRYKIIEKRQSVAFWCNPISGHATLYWYQQILGQGPKLLIQFQNNGVVDDSQLPKDRFSAERLKGVDSTLKIQPAKLEDSAVYLCASRPPRADYNEQFFGPGTRLTVL.

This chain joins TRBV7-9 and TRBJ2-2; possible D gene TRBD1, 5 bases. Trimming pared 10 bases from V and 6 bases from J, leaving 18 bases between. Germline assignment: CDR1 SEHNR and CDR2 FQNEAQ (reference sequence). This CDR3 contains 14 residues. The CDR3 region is CATHGATVAGELFF. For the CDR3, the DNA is TGTGCCACCCATGGGGCCACGGTCGCCGGGGAGCTGTTTTTT.

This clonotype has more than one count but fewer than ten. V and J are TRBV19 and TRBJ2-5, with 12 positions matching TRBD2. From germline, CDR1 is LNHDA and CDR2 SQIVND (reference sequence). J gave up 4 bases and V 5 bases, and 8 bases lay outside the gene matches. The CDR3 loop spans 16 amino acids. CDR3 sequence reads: CASSLGTSGYGETQYF. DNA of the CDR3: TGTGCCAGTAGTTTAGGGACTAGCGGGTACGGAGAGACCCAGTACTTC. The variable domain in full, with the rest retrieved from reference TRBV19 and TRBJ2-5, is DGGITQSPKYLFRKEGQNVTLSCEQNLNHDAMYWYRQDPGQGLRLIYYSQIVNDFQKGDIAEGYSVSREKKESFPLTVTSAQKNPTAFYLCASSLGTSGYGETQYFGPGTRLLVL.

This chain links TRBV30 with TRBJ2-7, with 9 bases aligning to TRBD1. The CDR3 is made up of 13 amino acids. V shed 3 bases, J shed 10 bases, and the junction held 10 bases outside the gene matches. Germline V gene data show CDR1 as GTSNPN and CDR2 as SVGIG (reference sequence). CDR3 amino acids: CAWSWDRVREQYF. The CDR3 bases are TGTGCCTGGAGCTGGGACAGGGTTCGGGAACAGTACTTC.

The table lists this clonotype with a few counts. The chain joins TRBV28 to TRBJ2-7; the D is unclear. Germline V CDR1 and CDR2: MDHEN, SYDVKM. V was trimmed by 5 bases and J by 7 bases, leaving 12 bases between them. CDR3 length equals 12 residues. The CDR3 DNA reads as TGTGCCAGCAGTCCGAGGATCGGGGAGCAGTACTTC. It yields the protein CASSPRIGEQYF.

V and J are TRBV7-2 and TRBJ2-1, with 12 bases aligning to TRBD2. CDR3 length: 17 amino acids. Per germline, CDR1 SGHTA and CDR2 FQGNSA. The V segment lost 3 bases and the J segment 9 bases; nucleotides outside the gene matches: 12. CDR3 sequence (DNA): TGTGCCAGCAGCTTCGAGACTAGCGGGAGAACCTATAGTGAGCAGTTCTTC. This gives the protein CASSFETSGRTYSEQFF.

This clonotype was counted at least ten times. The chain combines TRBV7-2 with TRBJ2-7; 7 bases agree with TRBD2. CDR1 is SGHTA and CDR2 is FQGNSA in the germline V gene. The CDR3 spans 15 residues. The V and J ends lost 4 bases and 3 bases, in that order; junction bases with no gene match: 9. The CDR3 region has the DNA TGTGCCAGCAGCTACCTGGCGGGAGACAGCTACGAGCAGTACTTC. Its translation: CASSYLAGDSYEQYF.